This TCR beta chain was recovered during a study of cytomegalovirus exposure and HLA in healthy donors. V lost 5 bases and J lost 3; bases outside the gene matches: 6. CDR3 length equals 15 residues. Germline lookup yields CDR1 LNHNV and CDR2 YYDKDF (reference sequence). It was with 60 Vbeta and 13 Jbeta primers that the PCR ran. Profiling relied on immunoSEQ multiplex PCR, and the TCRdb table lists in-frame clones only, not all of them. The table has 180,000 or so clones, almost 80% seen once. The chain joins TRBV15 to TRBJ2-7; 11 bases align to TRBD2. This clonotype originated in a man aged 35 to 55 in good health and CMV-seropositive. The source material was PBMCs. In DNA, the CDR3 is TGTGCCACCAGCTTAGCGGGAGGGCCCTTCTACGAGCAGTACTTC. Residues: CATSLAGGPFYEQYF.